A selection of T cell receptor beta chains follows, all from one sample in a study of cytomegalovirus exposure and HLA in healthy donors. The data were produced by immunoSEQ multiplex PCR, yet TCRdb's version contains in-frame clones alone and is incomplete. The repertoire holds 95,000 to 100,000 clones, with 60% to 80% as singletons. The sample consisted of PBMCs. These TCRs come from a man aged 35 to 55 in good health and CMV-seronegative. The CDR3 runs from the conserved cysteine through the conserved F or W. D genes are given only for firm matches. For some rows the clone size is stated as once, few or many, or as a class when expanded; others skip it.

v_call	cdr3_length	j_call	clone_size	d_call	cdr3_nt	cdr3_aa
TRBV11-2	12	TRBJ1-2	-	-	TGTGCCAGCAGCCAGACTGACTATGGCTACACCTTC	CASSQTDYGYTF
TRBV27	13	TRBJ2-7	-	TRBD1	TGTGCCAGCAGTCCCGGGACAGGGACCGAGCAGTACTTC	CASSPGTGTEQYF
TRBV2	13	TRBJ1-1	-	TRBD1	TGTGCCAGCACGGACAGGGCCGGTTTTGAAGCTTTCTTT	CASTDRAGFEAFF
TRBV19	12	TRBJ2-7	-	-	TGTGCAACGTCCGTAGTTGGCTACGAGCAGTACTTC	CATSVVGYEQYF
TRBV30	14	TRBJ2-1	once	-	TGTGCCTGGACTAGGGGCAGCTCCTACAATGAGCAGTTCTTC	CAWTRGSSYNEQFF
TRBV5-1	14	TRBJ2-7	-	TRBD1	TGCGCCAGCAGCCCCACAGGGGGCCCATACGAGCAGTACTTC	CASSPTGGPYEQYF
TRBV29-1	12	TRBJ2-3	-	TRBD2	TGCAGCGGTTGGACTAGCGGGAGTGAAAAGTATTTT	CSGWTSGSEKYF
TRBV7-9	12	TRBJ1-2	once	-	TGTGCCAGCAGAGCAGAGAGGTCCGGCTACACCTTC	CASRAERSGYTF
TRBV25-1	14	TRBJ2-7	-	TRBD2	TGTGCCAGCCCTACCAGCGGGAGCTCCTACGAGCAGTACTTC	CASPTSGSSYEQYF
TRBV29-1	13	TRBJ2-2	-	-	TGCAGCGCCCAAAAGATCGGGGCCGGGGAGCTGTTTTTT	CSAQKIGAGELFF
TRBV6-5	13	TRBJ1-1	-	-	TGTGCCAGCAGCAAGACAGCGAACACTGAAGCTTTCTTT	CASSKTANTEAFF
TRBV13	14	TRBJ2-4	-	TRBD2	TGTGCCAGCAGCCGACTAGCGGGTAAAAACATTCAGTACTTC	CASSRLAGKNIQYF
TRBV9	14	TRBJ1-1	-	-	TGTGCCAGCAACAGTCCACATCTGAACACTGAAGCTTTCTTT	CASNSPHLNTEAFF
TRBV10-3	13	TRBJ1-5	-	TRBD1	TGTGCCACCAAAGGACAGGGTGGTCAGCCCCAGCATTTT	CATKGQGGQPQHF
TRBV5-1	15	TRBJ2-1	once	TRBD2	TGCGCCAGCAGCTTTCAAATTAGCGGGTACGATGAGCAGTTCTTC	CASSFQISGYDEQFF
TRBV29-1	15	TRBJ2-7	few	-	TGCAGCGTCCAGCGATCCCTGGGGCAGTCCAACGAGCAGTACTTC	CSVQRSLGQSNEQYF
TRBV6-5	15	TRBJ1-1	-	-	TGTGCCAGCAGTTACCGGAGGGAGATGAACACTGAAGCTTTCTTT	CASSYRREMNTEAFF
TRBV5-1	16	TRBJ2-3	-	-	TGCGCCAGCAGCTTGGAAGTAGGTAGGAGGCAGGATACGCAGTATTTT	CASSLEVGRRQDTQYF
TRBV19	12	TRBJ2-5	-	-	TGTGCCAGTAGCCGTTCGGAAGAGACCCAGTACTTC	CASSRSEETQYF
TRBV9	16	TRBJ2-3	-	TRBD1	TGTGCCAGCAGCGAGGGACAGGGGGTATACACAGATACGCAGTATTTT	CASSEGQGVYTDTQYF
TRBV2	16	TRBJ2-6	-	TRBD1	TGTGCCAGCAGTGAATACGGGACAGCTGGGGCCAACGTCCTGACTTTC	CASSEYGTAGANVLTF
TRBV5-6	15	TRBJ2-7	-	TRBD1	TGTGCCAGCAGCTTGCCCGGGACAGGGGCCTACGAGCAGTACTTC	CASSLPGTGAYEQYF
TRBV10-3	13	TRBJ1-1	once	-	TGTGCCATCAGTGACAGGGCGGGAACTGAAGCTTTCTTT	CAISDRAGTEAFF
TRBV30	13	TRBJ1-4	few	-	TGTGCCTGGGAGACAAGGACTGAGGAAAAACTGTTTTTT	CAWETRTEEKLFF
TRBV30	12	TRBJ1-2	-	-	TGTGCCTGGAGTGACGGACTCTATGGCTACACCTTC	CAWSDGLYGYTF
TRBV19	14	TRBJ2-7	few	-	TGTGCCAGTAGTATAGGTTGGCGGGACTACGAGCAGTACTTC	CASSIGWRDYEQYF
TRBV10-1	12	TRBJ2-7	few	-	TGCGCCAGCAGTGAACTGGGAGTAGAGCAGTACTTC	CASSELGVEQYF
TRBV7-8	15	TRBJ2-7	-	TRBD2	TGTGCCAGCAGCTTAGCCCTAGCGGGAGTCAACGAGCAGTACTTC	CASSLALAGVNEQYF
TRBV15	13	TRBJ1-1	-	-	TGTGCCACCAGCTATGGAGTAAGCACTGAAGCTTTCTTT	CATSYGVSTEAFF